Sequencing of this TCR beta chain was carried out in a study of shared clonotypes between healthy human individuals. Overall study findings and caveats: Naive CD4 clonotypes overlapped across a few donors at roughly 4.5%. All-four-donor shared clonotypes had higher generation probabilities than non-shared clonotypes did.

About this clone: Its antigen is undetermined.

Germline CDR1 MNHEY, CDR2 SMNVEV (reference sequence). V lost 5 bases to trimming and J lost 0 bases; unmatched junction nucleotides: 9. The CDR3 contains 16 residues. Repertoires were generated with immunoSEQ multiplex PCR, while TCRdb's copy carries only in-frame clones and drops some. This table holds approximately 2.4 million clones, approximately 96% found once. The sequence derives from a man aged 18 to 30 in good health. This chain connects TRBV27 to TRBJ2-7; 8 bases align to TRBD2. The sequencing sample was made of naive CD4+ T cells sorted from blood. Specified subset: CD45RA+ positively selected. This CDR3 is CASSPSSGTLSYEQYF. DNA for the CDR3: TGTGCCAGCAGTCCGAGTAGCGGGACTCTCTCCTACGAGCAGTACTTC.